Shown below are 24 T cell receptor beta chains from a single sample sequenced in a study of T cells after yellow fever vaccination. TCRdb processed the 5' RACE reads anew with MiXCR; each CDR3 protein has one entry. The table records around 310,000 distinct CDR3 sequences, approximately 4% of them present only once. The source material was PBMCs, sampled 5 days after the yellow fever booster vaccination. The receptors originated from a man in his late teens or twenties who received the YFV17D yellow fever vaccine.

This chain links TRBV5-1 with TRBJ1-4; 7 nucleotides line up with TRBD1. Looked up from germline, CDR1 is SGHRS and CDR2 is YFSETQ. The CDR3 covers 14 residues. V lost 5 bases, J lost 5 bases, and 6 bases stayed unmatched. In DNA form, the CDR3 reads TGCGCCAGCAGGACCGGGACAGAAAATGAAAAACTGTTTTTT. Protein: CASRTGTENEKLFF.

This clonotype has only a few counts. The chain has TRBV9 and TRBJ2-5, with D uncertain. Germline V gene lookup returns CDR1 SGDLS and CDR2 YYNGEE. The CDR3 sequence is 16 residues long. V shed 1 base and J shed 1 base, with 14 bases lying between them. The CDR3 DNA follows: TGTGCCAGCAGCGTACTCCCCTCCGGCGGCCAAGAGACCCAGTACTTC. It codes for CASSVLPSGGQETQYF.

This rearrangement joins TRBV20-1 to TRBJ2-1, with D uncertain. The V and J ends lost 5 bases and 7 bases respectively, with 6 bases between them. In germline, CDR1 is DFQATT, CDR2 SNEGSKA (reference sequence). The CDR3 loop spans 10 amino acids. CDR3 nucleotide sequence: TGCAGTGCTCTTAAGAATGAGCAGTTCTTC. The encoded protein is CSALKNEQFF.

This clonotype came up a few times. Here the CDR3 reads CSVRGTLNTEAFF. CDR3 coding DNA: TGCAGCGTTCGTGGGACCTTGAACACTGAAGCTTTCTTT. V usage is TRBV29-1 and J usage is TRBJ1-1; D perhaps matches TRBD1 (5 bases). The germline V gene has CDR1 SQVTM and CDR2 ANQGSEA. Trimming stripped 5 bases from V and 0 bases from J, with 10 bases between. The length of the CDR3 is 13 residues. The complete variable domain, with remaining parts taken from reference TRBV29-1 and TRBJ1-1, reads SAVISQKPSRDICQRGTSLTIQCQVDSQVTMMFWYRQQPGQSLTLIATANQGSEATYESGFVIDKFPISRPNLTFSTLTVSNMSPEDSSIYLCSVRGTLNTEAFFGQGTRLTVV.

The rearrangement links TRBV20-1 to TRBJ2-7; D is perhaps TRBD1 (5 bases). Trimming took 2 bases from V and 2 from J, leaving 13 bases between them. CDR3 length: 14 amino acids. Germline V gene data show CDR1 as DFQATT and CDR2 as SNEGSKA (reference sequence). The CDR3: CSARFLGDTYEQYV. The CDR3, as DNA: TGCAGTGCTAGATTTCTAGGGGATACCTACGAGCAGTACGTC.

The gene calls are TRBV12-3 or TRBV12-4 and TRBJ2-3; 10 bases map to TRBD2. V lost 6 bases to trimming and J lost 5 bases; unmatched junction nucleotides: 5. The CDR3 is made up of 14 amino acids. In nucleotides, the CDR3 is TGTGCCAGCAGCGACATAGCGGGGGGAGATACGCAGTATTTT. Translation gives CASSDIAGGDTQYF.

This clonotype was observed many times. V usage is TRBV5-1 and J usage is TRBJ2-5, with TRBD1 matching 7 bases. V shed 4 bases, J shed 5 bases, and the junction held 5 bases outside the gene matches. This CDR3 has 13 amino acids. Looked up from germline, CDR1 is SGHRS and CDR2 is YFSETQ. CDR3 residues: CASSRDRAETQYF. Here the CDR3 DNA reads TGCGCCAGCAGCCGAGACAGGGCGGAGACCCAGTACTTC.

This clonotype was detected a few times. The V and J genes are TRBV6-5 and TRBJ2-3, with unresolved D. In germline, CDR1 is MNHEY, CDR2 SVGAGI. The CDR3 is 14 amino acids. Trimming shortened V by 7 bases and J by 4 bases, and 15 bases separated the two germline ends. The CDR3 coding sequence is TGTGCCAGCACCAGCCTAGACCCAGCAGATACGCAGTATTTT. This gives the protein CASTSLDPADTQYF.

This clonotype occurred a few times. The V gene is TRBV6-6, the J gene TRBJ2-2; a weak D match, TRBD1 (6 bases). V lost 5 bases to trimming and J lost 4 bases, with 11 bases between them. This CDR3 contains 14 residues. Germline CDR1 MNHNY, CDR2 SVGAGI (reference sequence). The CDR3 DNA follows: TGTGCCAGCAGTAGAGGGACACTCACCGGGGAGCTGTTTTTT. As protein: CASSRGTLTGELFF.

In its sample, this clonotype was seen many times. The DNA for the CDR3 is TGCAGCGTCCATGACCCCTTTCTGGCGGGGAAGACAGATACGCAGTATTTT. Its protein product is CSVHDPFLAGKTDTQYF. The chain is built from TRBV29-1 and TRBJ2-3, with D perhaps TRBD2 (6 bases). This CDR3 region has 17 residues. Trimming pared 6 bases from V and 3 bases from J, leaving 25 bases between. Per the germline V gene, CDR1 is SQVTM and CDR2 is ANQGSEA.

This clonotype was picked up a small number of times. This rearrangement joins TRBV4-3 to TRBJ2-6; D unresolved. CDR3 length: 17 residues. Trimming stripped 0 bases from V and 0 bases from J, with 9 bases between. Germline V gives CDR1 LGHNA, CDR2 YSLEER. CDR3 loop: CASSQDVTYSGANVLTF. CDR3 DNA: TGCGCCAGCAGCCAAGATGTCACGTACTCTGGGGCCAACGTCCTGACTTTC.

At least ten counts were recorded for this clonotype. CDR3 loop: CSARGGGKSVNTGELFF. In DNA form, the CDR3 reads TGCAGTGCTAGAGGCGGGGGCAAGAGCGTGAACACCGGGGAGCTGTTTTTT. The chain links TRBV20-1 to TRBJ2-2, with D possibly TRBD2 on 7 matching bases. Germline-derived CDR1 and CDR2 are DFQATT and SNEGSKA (reference sequence). Trimming pared 1 base from V and 1 base from J, leaving 16 bases between. The CDR3 sequence is 17 residues long.

This clonotype occurred a few times. The DNA for the CDR3 is TGCGCCAGCAGCCAAGTTAGCGAGACCCAGTACTTC. Its translation: CASSQVSETQYF. V gene TRBV4-1 combines with J gene TRBJ2-5; no clear D gene. This CDR3 is built from 12 residues. V dropped 1 base and J dropped 5 bases, with 5 bases sitting between them. Per the germline V gene, CDR1 is MGHRA and CDR2 is YSYEKL.

The rearrangement links TRBV4-2 to TRBJ2-6; 7 bases fit TRBD2. The CDR3 runs to 17 residues. Germline V lookup: CDR1 LGHNA, CDR2 YNFKEQ. The trim removed 4 bases at V and 0 bases at J, leaving 6 bases unmatched. The chain's CDR3 is CASSPTSRTSGANVLTF. CDR3 nucleotide sequence: TGTGCCAGCAGCCCGACTAGCAGAACCTCTGGGGCCAACGTCCTGACTTTC.

This clonotype was detected many times. The chain recombines TRBV20-1 with TRBJ1-1; D is unresolved. The V end was cut by 6 bases, the J end by 6 bases, with 14 bases between. CDR1 and CDR2 from the germline V gene are DFQATT and SNEGSKA (reference sequence). There are 12 residues in the CDR3. The CDR3 region has the DNA TGCAGTGCCAGCCCGCGGGAGGCTGAAGCTTTCTTT. Amino acids: CSASPREAEAFF.

This clonotype has only a few counts. The chain links TRBV5-6 to TRBJ1-6, with D possibly being TRBD1 (5 bases). The CDR3 extends over 14 amino acids. Trimming shortened V by 4 bases and J by 8 bases, and 13 bases separated the two germline ends. Germline CDR1 is SGHDT and CDR2 is YYEEEE. The CDR3 DNA is TGTGCCAGCAGCCGCGGGAGAGGGGATTCACCCCTCCACTTT. It codes for CASSRGRGDSPLHF.

This chain uses TRBV4-1 with TRBJ1-2; possible D gene TRBD1, 6 bases. This CDR3 spans 16 amino acids. The germline CDR1 and CDR2 sequences are MGHRA and YSYEKL. V lost 7 bases to trimming and J lost 12 bases, with 30 bases between them. CDR3 protein: CASNPRGTLPSVGNTF. The CDR3 DNA reads TGCGCCAGCAATCCTAGGGGGACCCTCCCGAGTGTGGGCAACACCTTC.

The rearrangement joins TRBV14 to TRBJ2-2; 10 positions agree with TRBD2. V gave up 4 bases and J gave up 7 bases; unmatched junction bases: 6. CDR3 size: 15 residues. CDR1 is SGHDN and CDR2 is FVKESK in the germline V gene. CDR3 DNA: TGTGCCAGCAGCCCCCTACTAGCGGGGCTCGGGGAGCTGTTTTTT. Translation gives CASSPLLAGLGELFF.

This clonotype was seen a handful of times. The V call is TRBV29-1, the J call TRBJ1-1, with a tentative D call TRBD1 (6 bases). The CDR3 spans 14 residues. Germline lookup yields CDR1 SQVTM and CDR2 ANQGSEA. Trimming shortened V by 5 bases and J by 3 bases, and 16 bases separated the two germline ends. This CDR3 reads CSVNPRGGDTEAFF. The CDR3 nucleotides are TGCAGCGTTAACCCCAGGGGAGGGGACACTGAAGCTTTCTTT.

This clonotype was recorded a few times. This chain connects TRBV7-9 to TRBJ2-4, with D perhaps matching TRBD1 (5 bases). The germline V gene has CDR1 SEHNR and CDR2 FQNEAQ (reference sequence). V lost 0 bases and J 15 bases, leaving 12 bases between the germline ends. This CDR3 contains 12 residues. Here the CDR3 reads CASSLASGPLYF. DNA of the CDR3: TGTGCCAGCAGCTTAGCATCAGGGCCATTGTACTTC.

This clonotype appeared many times. V usage is TRBV7-2 and J usage is TRBJ2-7, with 11 bases that match TRBD2. Trimming took 3 bases from V and 5 from J; bases not matched to a gene: 9. CDR1 and CDR2 (germline): SGHTA, FQGNSA. This CDR3 is built from 16 residues. The CDR3 DNA sequence: TGTGCCAGCAGCTTTAGAATAGCGGGGGGGCTAGACGAGCAGTACTTC. Its translation is CASSFRIAGGLDEQYF.

V usage is TRBV5-4 and J usage is TRBJ2-2; 8 bases are shared with TRBD2. The germline gives CDR1 SGHNT, CDR2 YYREEE (reference sequence). Trimming took 3 bases from V and 6 from J; bases not matched to a gene: 16. The CDR3 contains 18 residues. CDR3 in amino acids: CASSSLTHSGVGPGELFF. The CDR3, as DNA: TGTGCCAGCAGCTCGCTAACCCATAGCGGGGTGGGCCCCGGGGAGCTGTTTTTT.

This clonotype was recorded a few times. The gene calls are TRBV5-5 and TRBJ2-3; D gene ambiguous. The CDR3 sequence is 15 residues long. Trimming shortened V by 4 bases and J by 6 bases, and 18 bases separated the two germline ends. Germline V gene data show CDR1 as SGHKS and CDR2 as YYEKEE (reference sequence). In DNA, the CDR3 is TGTGCCAGCAGCACCCTCAGCGATACCTCGGATACGCAGTATTTT. This sequence encodes CASSTLSDTSDTQYF.

This clonotype was found many times. The chain is built from TRBV7-9 and TRBJ2-1; D call uncertain. Germline assignment: CDR1 SEHNR and CDR2 FQNEAQ (reference sequence). This CDR3 spans 16 amino acids. V was clipped by 8 bases and J by 0 bases, with 17 bases between them. CDR3 sequence: CASGPPGLSSYNEQFF. The CDR3 coding sequence is TGTGCCAGCGGCCCCCCGGGTTTAAGCTCCTACAATGAGCAGTTCTTC.